One sample yielded the 3 T cell receptor beta chains listed below, sequenced in a study of T cells in women clearing cervical HPV infection. TCRdb's copy holds only in-frame clones and misses some; the assay was immunoSEQ multiplex PCR. The sample yields under 25,000 clones, of which the top ten take up around 3.3%. Sequencing was carried out using blood buffy coat. These receptors were taken from a woman between 18 and 70 years old with a cervical HPV16 infection that either progressed to CIN3+ or cleared (not recorded which).

Turning to this clone: The observed sequence ends 3 residues before the CDR3 terminus, with the missing tail filled in from the germline J gene. The genes are TRBV5-6 and TRBJ1-2, with TRBD1 matching 7 bases. The CDR3 contains 14 residues. The V gene's germline CDR1 is SGHDT and CDR2 YYEEEE. After removal of 4 bases from V and 6 bases from J, the junction contained 9 bases not matched to a gene. The CDR3 DNA, read in part, is TGTGCCAGCAGCCCAAGGACAGGAGGTGATGGC. Protein sequence: CASSPRTGGDG. The whole CDR3 reads CASSPRTGGDGYTF.

In the case of this clone: Coverage ceases 3 residues before the CDR3 finishes, and the germline J gene fills in the end. The chain uses TRBV20-1 and TRBJ2-7; 9 nucleotides match TRBD1. V lost 1 base and J lost 1; bases outside the gene matches: 26. There are 22 residues in the CDR3. The germline V gene encodes CDR1 DFQATT and CDR2 SNEGSKA (reference sequence). The CDR3 DNA, read in part, is TGCAGTGCTAGAGCGGGAGGCCCCAAGGACAGGGGCGTGGGGTGGCTTTCCTACGAG. Translated, it gives CSARAGGPKDRGVGWLSYE. The CDR3 as a whole reads CSARAGGPKDRGVGWLSYEQYF.

In the case of this clone: The read halts 3 residues ahead of the CDR3 end, with the missing end drawn from the germline J gene. The chain has TRBV19 and TRBJ1-2, with 8 bases identical to TRBD1. The CDR3 length is 15 residues. V trimming: 6 bases; J trimming: 6 bases; junction bases outside the gene matches: 12. Germline assignment: CDR1 LNHDA and CDR2 SQIVND (reference sequence). CDR3 sequence: CASRPGQGKVHGYTF. CDR3 DNA (partial): TGTGCCAGTAGACCTGGACAGGGTAAAGTCCATGGC.